The T cell receptor (beta chain) under discussion was sequenced for a study of breast tumors, draining lymph nodes, adjacent tissues. V lost 5 bases, J lost 7 bases, and 10 bases stayed unmatched. This CDR3 comprises 15 residues. The germline V gene has CDR1 SGHAT and CDR2 FQNNGV. Study observations and caveats: Tumors had less TCR diversity than lymph nodes, more than nontumor tissue. Data fit most tumor T cells coming from lymph node, expanding in tumor. Luminal-like breast cancer showed significantly higher tumor–nontumor repertoire similarity than basal-like.

A note on this clonotype: The antigen remains undetermined.

TCRdb ran MiXCR on the multiplex PCR reads and lists one entry per CDR3 protein. The sample comprises around 140,000 distinct CDR3 sequences, about 31% of which are singletons, and 2.3% rests with the top ten. Axillary draining lymph nodes of breast cancer patients supplied the node samples. Input material: axillary lymph node tissue. The chain combines TRBV11-2 with TRBJ2-1, with 8 bases identical to TRBD1. The receptor was isolated from a female donor with breast cancer. Some clones in this sample may be carry-over from other donors' samples. The CDR3 here is CASSPRQGSLNEQFF. The DNA of the CDR3 is TGTGCCAGCAGCCCTAGACAGGGGTCATTAAATGAGCAGTTCTTC.